The clone carrying this T cell receptor beta chain was found a few times. Its specificity is not known. This sample stems from a study of blood T cells in healthy people across ages. Turning to the study itself: For every two T cells, template switching captured about one barcoded beta molecule.

Study-wide results and limits: With age, beta diversity per million T cells declined roughly linearly, significantly by 35 to 40.

A sample-barcoded 5' primer and a J-beta primer mix were used in a second PCR of roughly 7 to 11 cycles. TCRdb re-derived calls from the 5' RACE reads in MiXCR, one entry per CDR3 protein. Of roughly 680,000 distinct CDR3 sequences detected, approximately 50% appear once; the ten largest clones hold 30% to 40%. V was shortened by 2 bases and J by 5 bases, with 11 bases between the two germline ends. Germline CDR1 and CDR2: SGHRS and YFSETQ. The CDR3 is made up of 14 amino acids. This TCR came from a woman aged 55-69 years in good health. The sample comprised blood. The chain recombines TRBV5-1 with TRBJ2-1; weak D call: TRBD1 (5 bases). The CDR3 region has the DNA TGCGCCAGCAGCTTACAGGCAAGCGACAATGAGCAGTTCTTC. It translates to CASSLQASDNEQFF. Looking up the rest from reference TRBV5-1 and TRBJ2-1 gives the full variable domain: KAGVTQTPRYLIKTRGQQVTLSCSPISGHRSVSWYQQTPGQGLQFLFEYFSETQRNKGNFPGRFSGRQFSNSRSEMNVSTLELGDSALYLCASSLQASDNEQFFGPGTRLTVL.